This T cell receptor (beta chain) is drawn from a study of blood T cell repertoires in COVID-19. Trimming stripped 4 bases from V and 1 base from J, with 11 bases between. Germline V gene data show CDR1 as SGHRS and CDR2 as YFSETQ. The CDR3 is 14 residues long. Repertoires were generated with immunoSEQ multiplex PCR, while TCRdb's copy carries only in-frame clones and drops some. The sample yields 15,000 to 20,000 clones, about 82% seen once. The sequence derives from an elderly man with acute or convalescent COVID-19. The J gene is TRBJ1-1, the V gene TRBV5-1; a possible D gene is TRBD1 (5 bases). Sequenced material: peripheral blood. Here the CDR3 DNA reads TGCGCCAGCAGCAGAGAGACAGCGAACACTGAAGCTTTCTTT. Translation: CASSRETANTEAFF.